This TCR beta chain originates from a study of tumor and adjacent non-tumor tissue in lung cancer. At the level of the study: Patients were aged roughly 30 to 76, 9 to 10 men and 4 to 6 women, stage I to III.

Three rounds of nested PCR, following a modified ARM-PCR protocol, produced the TCRbeta library. TCRdb re-analysed the multiplex PCR reads in MiXCR, keeping a single row per CDR3 protein. The repertoire consists of about 80,000 distinct CDR3 sequences, with roughly 80% occurring once and the leading ten covering roughly 14%. Broader study findings: Tumor tissue had significantly higher TCR diversity than normal lung.

CDR3 length: 13 residues. The ends were cut back, 10 bases at V and 3 bases at J, with 16 bases in the middle. Per the germline V gene, CDR1 is MNHNS and CDR2 is SASEGT. On this clonotype: As yet, its antigen is unknown.

No cell sorting was done before RNA was extracted from the tissue. The sample was lung tumor tissue. The gene calls are TRBV6-1 and TRBJ2-7, with D possibly TRBD2 on 5 matching bases. The source is a woman in her 50s with non-small cell lung cancer. The CDR3 DNA sequence: TGTGCCACCAGCTGGGAGTCGAACTACGAGCAGTACTTC. Its protein is CATSWESNYEQYF.